This TCR beta chain was identified in a study of T cell repertoires in cytomegalovirus infection. One entry per CDR3 protein results from TCRdb running MiXCR on the reads. The profile shows about 830,000 distinct CDR3 sequences, over 25% of them singletons. Findings and caveats of the study: HLA-C-restricted CMV clonotypes gave the most frequent clonotype in two of eight donors.

This clonotype was detected only a few times. The antigen is not known. This TCR came from a human donor in good health (CMV status not recorded). Some clones in this sample may be carry-over from other donors' samples. The source was cultured CD8+ T cells from PBMCs, collected from culture after CMV antigen stimulation.

The CDR3 loop reads CASMRGNEQYF. The CDR3 DNA follows: TGTGCCAGCATGAGAGGGAACGAGCAGTACTTC. The chain couples TRBV7-9 to TRBJ2-7; D might be TRBD2 (5 bases). The length of the CDR3 is 11 residues. V lost 7 bases, J lost 5 bases, and 9 bases lay in between. Germline lookup yields CDR1 SEHNR and CDR2 FQNEAQ (reference sequence).